This entry lists 14 T cell receptor beta chains sequenced from one sample in a study of cytomegalovirus exposure and HLA in healthy donors. TCRdb keeps only in-frame clones here, not all; method: immunoSEQ multiplex PCR. Of 250,000 to 400,000 clones in the sample, nearly 90% are singletons; the top ten hold around 1%. The sequenced sample was PBMCs. All receptors derive from a man under 40 in good health and CMV-seronegative.

V is TRBV5-1 and J is TRBJ2-2; 8 nucleotides agree with TRBD1. With 0 bases clipped from V and 5 bases from J, the junction kept 3 bases outside the gene matches. Germline V gene lookup returns CDR1 SGHRS and CDR2 YFSETQ. The CDR3 has 15 amino acids. CDR3 residues: CASSLAGGRTGELFF. The CDR3 DNA sequence: TGCGCCAGCAGCTTGGCAGGGGGCAGAACCGGGGAGCTGTTTTTT. Filled out from reference TRBV5-1 and TRBJ2-2, the complete variable domain reads KAGVTQTPRYLIKTRGQQVTLSCSPISGHRSVSWYQQTPGQGLQFLFEYFSETQRNKGNFPGRFSGRQFSNSRSEMNVSTLELGDSALYLCASSLAGGRTGELFFGEGSRLTVL.

The gene calls are TRBV5-1 and TRBJ2-4; 11 nucleotides agree with TRBD2. Losses at the gene ends were 5 bases for V and 0 bases for J; bases not matched to a gene: 13. The germline V gene has CDR1 SGHRS and CDR2 YFSETQ. The CDR3 has 19 amino acids. The CDR3 reads CASSTLGSGGALAKNIQYF. CDR3 nucleotides: TGCGCCAGCAGTACGTTAGGTAGCGGGGGGGCCCTAGCCAAAAACATTCAGTACTTC.

This clone was counted between two and nine times. The chain uses TRBV4-3 and TRBJ1-6; weak D call: TRBD1 (6 bases). Trimming removed 2 bases from V and 9 bases from J, with 17 bases in between. Germline assignment: CDR1 LGHNA and CDR2 YSLEER. The CDR3 loop spans 16 amino acids. The DNA for the CDR3 is TGCGCCAGCAGCCAATGGGGGCGGACTCCAATTTCACCCCTCCACTTT. Translation gives CASSQWGRTPISPLHF.

This clone was recorded a few times. The V and J genes are TRBV7-9 and TRBJ2-7; 7 bases are shared with TRBD2. V shed 8 bases and J 5 bases; nucleotides not matched to a gene: 9. The V gene's germline CDR1 is SEHNR and CDR2 FQNEAQ (reference sequence). This CDR3 has 13 amino acids. For the CDR3, the DNA is TGTGCCAGCGCGGTCAGGGAGGGCCACGAGCAGTACTTC. It translates to CASAVREGHEQYF. The entire variable domain, with the rest obtained from reference TRBV7-9 and TRBJ2-7, is as follows: DTGVSQNPRHKITKRGQNVTFRCDPISEHNRLYWYRQTLGQGPEFLTYFQNEAQLEKSRLLSDRFSAERPKGSFSTLEIQRTEQGDSAMYLCASAVREGHEQYFGPGTRLTVT.

A few counts support this clone. V is TRBV6-5 and J is TRBJ1-1; tentatively, D is TRBD1 (5 bases). V gave up 6 bases and J gave up 1 base, with 12 bases separating them. This CDR3 is built from 14 residues. Germline lookup yields CDR1 MNHEY and CDR2 SVGAGI. The CDR3 reads CASSRDSWNTEAFF. In nucleotides, the CDR3 is TGTGCCAGCAGCCGGGACTCCTGGAACACTGAAGCTTTCTTT.

This clone was counted only a few times. The chain has TRBV4-1 and TRBJ2-2; 7 nucleotides align to TRBD2. Per germline, CDR1 MGHRA and CDR2 YSYEKL. The junction had 14 bases not matched to a gene; V was cut back by 1 base and J by 6 bases. The CDR3 runs to 18 residues. The CDR3 loop reads CASSQVRGASGDSGELFF. For the CDR3, the DNA is TGCGCCAGCAGCCAAGTACGAGGGGCCAGCGGGGATTCCGGGGAGCTGTTTTTT.

This chain connects TRBV16 to TRBJ1-2, with 11 bases aligning to TRBD1. From germline, CDR1 is KGHSY and CDR2 FQNENV. The CDR3 covers 14 residues. V was clipped by 2 bases and J by 4 bases; unmatched bases: 0. CDR3 sequence reads: CASSQGTGGYGYTF. CDR3 nucleotides: TGTGCCAGCAGCCAAGGGACAGGGGGCTATGGCTACACCTTC.

The genes are TRBV2 and TRBJ2-2; 10 bases are a match to TRBD1. Germline V gene sequence: CDR1 SNHLY, CDR2 FYNNEI. J gave up 4 bases and V 5 bases, and 13 bases lay outside the gene matches. The length of the CDR3 is 18 residues. CDR3 protein: CASSKSRRTGGTTGELFF. CDR3 coding DNA: TGTGCCAGCAGTAAGTCCCGCCGGACAGGGGGGACCACCGGGGAGCTGTTTTTT.

The chain couples TRBV5-4 to TRBJ2-2; D unresolved. Trimming pared 1 base from V and 4 bases from J, leaving 5 bases between. The CDR3 is 13 residues long. Germline V gene data show CDR1 as SGHNT and CDR2 as YYREEE (reference sequence). The CDR3 loop is CASSLKPTGELFF. DNA of the CDR3: TGTGCCAGCAGCTTGAAGCCCACCGGGGAGCTGTTTTTT.

The rearrangement joins TRBV6-1 to TRBJ2-7, with 10 positions matching TRBD1. The V and J ends lost 6 bases and 2 bases, in that order; junction bases with no gene match: 7. The CDR3 totals 15 residues. Per the germline V gene, CDR1 is MNHNS and CDR2 is SASEGT. The CDR3 DNA reads TGTGCCAGCAGCGATCGGACAGGGGGAGCCTACGAGCAGTACTTC. This codes for CASSDRTGGAYEQYF.

Many counts were recorded for this clone. Additional DNA sequences in this sample encode the identical CDR3. V gene TRBV6-4 combines with J gene TRBJ2-3, with D possibly matching TRBD1 (5 bases). Germline loops: CDR1 MRHNA, CDR2 SNTAGT. The V gene lost 0 bases and the J gene lost 1 base, with 5 bases spanning the gap. CDR3 length: 14 residues. CDR3 amino acids: CASSDSGGTDTQYF. The CDR3 nucleotides read TGTGCCAGCAGTGACTCAGGGGGCACAGATACGCAGTATTTT.

This clone was seen a handful of times. J is TRBJ1-3 and V is TRBV5-1; 8 bases agree with TRBD1. Germline assignment: CDR1 SGHRS and CDR2 YFSETQ. The CDR3 length is 16 residues. The junction had 3 bases not matched to a gene; V was cut back by 1 base and J by 0 bases. As DNA, the CDR3 is TGCGCCAGCAGCTTGCAGGGGGCCATCTCTGGAAACACCATATATTTT. This translates into CASSLQGAISGNTIYF.

As for this clone: The sample holds other DNA sequences that translate to the same CDR3. CDR3 loop: CASSVGTGSNIQYF. The DNA for the CDR3 is TGTGCCAGCAGCGTGGGGACAGGGAGCAACATTCAGTACTTC. The chain carries TRBV9 and TRBJ2-4; 9 nucleotides line up with TRBD1. Losses at the gene ends were 2 bases for V and 7 bases for J; bases not matched to a gene: 4. The CDR3 consists of 14 residues. The germline CDR1 and CDR2 sequences are SGDLS and YYNGEE.

V is TRBV7-8 and J is TRBJ2-5; 11 bases match TRBD2. CDR1 and CDR2 from the germline V gene are SGHVS and FQNEAQ. After removal of 2 bases from V and 4 bases from J, the junction contained 9 bases not matched to a gene. This CDR3 has 17 amino acids. The CDR3 reads CASSLPLAGGPRETQYF. CDR3 DNA: TGTGCCAGCAGCTTACCTTTAGCGGGGGGGCCGAGAGAGACCCAGTACTTC.